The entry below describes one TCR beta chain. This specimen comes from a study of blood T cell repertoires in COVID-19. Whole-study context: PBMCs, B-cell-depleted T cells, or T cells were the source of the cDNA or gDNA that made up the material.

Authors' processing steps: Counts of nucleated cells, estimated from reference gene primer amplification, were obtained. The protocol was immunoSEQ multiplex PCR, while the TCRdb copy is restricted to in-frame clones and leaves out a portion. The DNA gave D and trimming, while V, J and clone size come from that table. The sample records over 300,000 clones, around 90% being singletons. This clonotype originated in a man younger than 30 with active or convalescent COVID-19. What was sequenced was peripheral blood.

The CDR3 spells CASSLEGQGANSPLHF. The CDR3 DNA is TGTGCCAGCAGTTTGGAGGGACAGGGAGCTAATTCACCCCTCCACTTT. The chain recombines TRBV28 with TRBJ1-6, with TRBD1 identical over 9 bases. Germline CDR1 is MDHEN and CDR2 is SYDVKM. V lost 3 bases to trimming and J lost 6 bases; unmatched junction nucleotides: 6. The CDR3 has 16 amino acids.